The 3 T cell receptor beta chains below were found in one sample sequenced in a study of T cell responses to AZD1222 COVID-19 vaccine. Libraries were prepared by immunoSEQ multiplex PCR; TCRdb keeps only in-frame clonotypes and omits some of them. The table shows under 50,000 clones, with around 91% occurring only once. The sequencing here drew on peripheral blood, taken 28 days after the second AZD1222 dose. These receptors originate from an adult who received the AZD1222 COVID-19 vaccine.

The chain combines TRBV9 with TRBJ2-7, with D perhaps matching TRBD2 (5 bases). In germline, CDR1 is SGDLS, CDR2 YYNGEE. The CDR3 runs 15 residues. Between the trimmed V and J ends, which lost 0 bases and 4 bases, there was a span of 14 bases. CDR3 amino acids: CASSVEMAGFYEQYF. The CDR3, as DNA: TGTGCCAGCAGCGTAGAAATGGCGGGCTTTTACGAGCAGTACTTC.

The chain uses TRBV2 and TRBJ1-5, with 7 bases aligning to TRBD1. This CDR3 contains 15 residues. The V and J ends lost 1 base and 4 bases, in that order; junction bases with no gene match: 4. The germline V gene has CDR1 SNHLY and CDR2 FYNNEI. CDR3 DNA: TGTGCCAGCAGTGAAGGTGGACAGGCGAATCAGCCCCAGCATTTT. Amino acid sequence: CASSEGGQANQPQHF.

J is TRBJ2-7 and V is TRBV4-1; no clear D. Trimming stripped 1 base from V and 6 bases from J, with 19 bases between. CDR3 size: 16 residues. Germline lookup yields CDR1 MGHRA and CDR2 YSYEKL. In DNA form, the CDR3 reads TGCGCCAGCAGCCAAGTGTGGATGGTAGGGCCCCGCGAGCAGTACTTC. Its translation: CASSQVWMVGPREQYF.